The 4 T cell receptor beta chains listed next were all sequenced from one sample in a study of shared clonotypes between healthy human individuals. Repertoires were generated with immunoSEQ multiplex PCR, while TCRdb's copy carries only in-frame clones and drops some. The repertoire holds 2.5 million or so clones, with roughly 92% as singletons. Sequenced input: naive CD4+ T cells sorted from blood. Subset noted: CD45RA+ positively selected. These receptors were obtained from a young man in good health.

This clone was seen a few times. The rearrangement uses TRBV28 and TRBJ1-5, with no clear D. This CDR3 comprises 14 residues. Deletions cut 10 bases from V and 3 bases from J, with 16 bases between. CDR1 is MDHEN and CDR2 is SYDVKM in the germline V gene. The CDR3 sequence is CATRGSTLNQPQHF. The CDR3 coding sequence is TGTGCCACCCGAGGGAGCACCCTCAATCAGCCCCAGCATTTT.

The chain combines TRBV18 with TRBJ2-5, with D maybe TRBD2 (5 bases). Trimming stripped 3 bases from V and 3 bases from J, with 14 bases between. Germline-derived CDR1 and CDR2 are KGHSH and LQKENI. This CDR3 contains 15 residues. CDR3 amino acids: CASSPWELGKETQYF. The CDR3 nucleotides are TGTGCCAGCTCACCTTGGGAACTAGGGAAAGAGACCCAGTACTTC.

This chain links TRBV29-1 with TRBJ2-1; TRBD2 is a possible D gene (6 bases). Looked up from germline, CDR1 is SQVTM and CDR2 is ANQGSEA. The V and J ends lost 7 bases and 0 bases respectively, with 10 bases between them. This CDR3 region has 13 residues. CDR3 amino acids: CSAGAGSYNEQFF. The DNA of the CDR3 is TGCAGCGCCGGAGCGGGCTCCTACAATGAGCAGTTCTTC.

Here the CDR3 reads CASSLGSVRPDRSTDTQYF. In DNA form, the CDR3 reads TGTGCCAGCAGCTTGGGTTCGGTCAGACCAGACAGAAGCACAGATACGCAGTATTTT. V and J are TRBV13 and TRBJ2-3; tentatively, D is TRBD1 (5 bases). Germline V gives CDR1 PRHDT, CDR2 FYEKMQ (reference sequence). Trimming took 3 bases from V and 0 from J, leaving 22 bases between them. This CDR3 has 19 amino acids. Using reference TRBV13 and TRBJ2-3 for the parts outside the CDR3, the full variable domain is AAGVIQSPRHLIKEKRETATLKCYPIPRHDTVYWYQQGPGQDPQFLISFYEKMQSDKGSIPDRFSAQQFSDYHSELNMSSLELGDSALYFCASSLGSVRPDRSTDTQYFGPGTRLTVL.